Shown below are 18 T cell receptor beta chains from a single sample sequenced in a study of OX40 agonist ivuxolimab in advanced cancers. The method was immunoSEQ multiplex PCR; TCRdb's version includes in-frame clones alone and lacks a portion of them. The table has 23,000 or so clones, about 87% seen once; the top ten hold about 33%. The material was CD4+ or CD8+ T cells sorted from blood, obtained in a trial of the OX40 agonist ivuxolimab. Source of these receptors: an adult with an advanced solid tumor such as melanoma, head and neck, liver or kidney cancer.

This chain connects TRBV10-1 to TRBJ2-7; D not certain. V was trimmed by 0 bases and J by 7 bases, leaving 7 bases between them. The CDR3 runs to 12 residues. The germline CDR1 and CDR2 sequences are WNHNN and SYGVQD (reference sequence). CDR3 sequence (DNA): TGCGCCAGCAGTGAGTCGAGTCGGGAGCAGTACTTC. It specifies CASSESSREQYF.

There are a few counts of this clone. V usage is TRBV6-1 and J usage is TRBJ1-1, with D unclear. The V and J ends lost 0 bases and 4 bases respectively, with 6 bases between them. The germline V gene encodes CDR1 MNHNS and CDR2 SASEGT. There are 13 residues in the CDR3. CDR3 sequence (DNA): TGTGCCAGCAGTGAAGCTCGAGTCACTGAAGCTTTCTTT. It encodes CASSEARVTEAFF.

The chain carries TRBV11-2 and TRBJ2-5; no reliable D call. V was trimmed by 1 base and J by 3 bases, leaving 9 bases between them. Germline CDR1 and CDR2: SGHAT and FQNNGV. This CDR3 is 14 amino acids long. The CDR3 nucleotides are TGTGCCAGCAGCTTAGGAGGCGGTAAAGAGACCCAGTACTTC. Translating gives CASSLGGGKETQYF. Filled out from reference TRBV11-2 and TRBJ2-5, the complete variable domain reads EAGVAQSPRYKIIEKRQSVAFWCNPISGHATLYWYQQILGQGPKLLIQFQNNGVVDDSQLPKDRFSAERLKGVDSTLKIQPAKLEDSAVYLCASSLGGGKETQYFGPGTRLLVL.

The chain employs TRBV6-5 and TRBJ1-3; D not certain. The ends were cut back, 0 bases at V and 0 bases at J, with 9 bases in the middle. Germline V gene data show CDR1 as MNHEY and CDR2 as SVGAGI. This CDR3 is built from 16 residues. The CDR3, as DNA: TGTGCCAGCAGTTACTCGGCGGGAGACTCTGGAAACACCATATATTTT. Its translation: CASSYSAGDSGNTIYF.

The gene calls are TRBV19 and TRBJ2-5; the D gene could be TRBD1 or TRBD2 (6 bases each). V was shortened by 3 bases and J by 0 bases, with 29 bases between the two germline ends. The V gene's germline CDR1 is LNHDA and CDR2 SQIVND (reference sequence). CDR3 length equals 21 residues. The CDR3 protein is CASSIDYRDPPVGGYQETQYF. CDR3 DNA sequence: TGTGCCAGTAGTATTGATTACCGGGACCCTCCCGTGGGGGGCTACCAAGAGACCCAGTACTTC.

The chain employs TRBV28 and TRBJ1-2; D ambiguous. CDR3 length: 13 amino acids. V was pared by 3 bases and J by 8 bases, with 13 bases between. Germline loops: CDR1 MDHEN, CDR2 SYDVKM. CDR3 protein: CASSFLGHGGYTF. For the CDR3, the DNA is TGTGCCAGCAGTTTTTTGGGTCATGGCGGCTACACCTTC.

V and J are TRBV19 and TRBJ2-1; D remains unclear. Trimming cost V 5 bases and J 10 bases, with 18 bases left between them. Germline V gene lookup returns CDR1 LNHDA and CDR2 SQIVND (reference sequence). This CDR3 has 14 residues. As DNA, the CDR3 is TGTGCCAGTAGTCCAATACTCCGGACCAACGAGCAGTTCTTC. This gives the protein CASSPILRTNEQFF. Looking up the rest from reference TRBV19 and TRBJ2-1 gives the full variable domain: DGGITQSPKYLFRKEGQNVTLSCEQNLNHDAMYWYRQDPGQGLRLIYYSQIVNDFQKGDIAEGYSVSREKKESFPLTVTSAQKNPTAFYLCASSPILRTNEQFFGPGTRLTVL.

The chain has TRBV7-9 and TRBJ2-5, with D uncertain. V was clipped by 3 bases and J by 5 bases, with 19 bases between them. The length of the CDR3 is 16 residues. Germline CDR1 is SEHNR and CDR2 is FQNEAQ (reference sequence). Written as DNA, the CDR3 is TGTGCCAGCAGCTTTCGGCAGGCTCACCTGGGGGAGACCCAGTACTTC. Amino acids: CASSFRQAHLGETQYF.

This clone was seen only once. The rearrangement uses TRBV12-5 and TRBJ2-7; tentative D call: TRBD2 (6 bases). The CDR3 contains 14 residues. CDR1 is LGHNT, CDR2 FRNRAP, per germline. V was trimmed by 3 bases and J by 5 bases, leaving 14 bases between them. The CDR3 protein is CASGLSRDAHEQYF. CDR3 bases: TGTGCTAGTGGTTTATCGCGGGACGCTCACGAGCAGTACTTC.

This clone has a handful of counts. CDR3 bases: TGTGCCAGCAGCCAAGACATCAACTATGGCTACACCTTC. This translates into CASSQDINYGYTF. The J gene is TRBJ1-2, the V gene TRBV16; the D is unclear. The CDR3 extends over 13 amino acids. The V gene's germline CDR1 is KGHSY and CDR2 FQNENV. The V gene lost 2 bases and the J gene lost 2 bases, with 6 bases spanning the gap.

The chain employs TRBV19 and TRBJ2-7; the D gene is possibly TRBD2 (5 bases). V gave up 4 bases and J gave up 0 bases, with 10 bases separating them. The CDR3 length is 14 residues. Germline-derived CDR1 and CDR2 are LNHDA and SQIVND (reference sequence). The CDR3, as DNA: TGTGCCAGTAGTACCCAACTAGTCTCCTACGAGCAGTACTTC. Protein: CASSTQLVSYEQYF.

This clone has only one observation. V and J are TRBV5-1 and TRBJ1-1, with 8 bases matching TRBD1. The length of the CDR3 is 14 residues. Per the germline V gene, CDR1 is SGHRS and CDR2 is YFSETQ. The V gene end was trimmed by 6 bases and the J gene end by 1 base; junction bases not matched to a gene: 5. The chain's CDR3 is CASISQGGNTEAFF. The CDR3 DNA reads as TGCGCCAGCATCTCACAGGGGGGGAACACTGAAGCTTTCTTT.

The V gene is TRBV9, the J gene TRBJ2-6, with D perhaps being TRBD1 or TRBD2 (5 bases each). CDR1 is SGDLS and CDR2 is YYNGEE in the germline V gene. The CDR3 loop spans 12 amino acids. Trimming stripped 2 bases from V and 11 bases from J, with 8 bases between. The CDR3 DNA is TGTGCCAGCAGCGTCCCGGGACACGTCCTGACTTTC. This gives the protein CASSVPGHVLTF. The full variable domain, completed using reference TRBV9 and TRBJ2-6, is DSGVTQTPKHLITATGQRVTLRCSPRSGDLSVYWYQQSLDQGLQFLIQYYNGEERAKGNILERFSAQQFPDLHSELNLSSLELGDSALYFCASSVPGHVLTFGAGSRLTVL.

The V call is TRBV5-4, the J call TRBJ2-5, with unresolved D. Germline V gene data show CDR1 as SGHNT and CDR2 as YYREEE (reference sequence). V shed 0 bases and J shed 2 bases, with 8 bases lying between them. The CDR3 sequence is 14 residues long. The CDR3 sequence: CASSLVVGQETQYF. In DNA, the CDR3 is TGTGCCAGCAGCTTGGTGGTGGGGCAAGAGACCCAGTACTTC.

The chain links TRBV11-2 to TRBJ1-5; D is unresolved. This CDR3 region has 19 residues. With 2 bases removed from V and 0 bases from J, the gap between germline ends came to 20 bases. Germline loops: CDR1 SGHAT, CDR2 FQNNGV. CDR3: CASSLSSRSDDYSNQPQHF. The CDR3 region has the DNA TGTGCCAGCAGCTTAAGCTCCAGGTCGGATGATTATAGCAATCAGCCCCAGCATTTT.

The rearrangement joins TRBV4-3 to TRBJ2-7; unclear D gene. V was shortened by 5 bases and J by 2 bases, with 13 bases between the two germline ends. This CDR3 is 14 amino acids long. Germline CDR1 and CDR2: LGHNA and YSLEER. CDR3 sequence reads: CASSLDRPPYEQYF. The CDR3 nucleotides are TGCGCCAGCAGCTTGGACCGACCCCCCTACGAGCAGTACTTC.

The genes are TRBV10-3 and TRBJ1-6; 7 bases match TRBD1. Unmatched junction bases numbered 9, after V lost 8 bases and J lost 14 bases. The CDR3 has 12 amino acids. Looked up from germline, CDR1 is ENHRY and CDR2 is SYGVKD. CDR3 protein: CAIQGEGPTLHF. CDR3 nucleotide sequence: TGTGCCATCCAGGGGGAGGGGCCCACCCTCCACTTT.

The genes are TRBV6-1 and TRBJ1-3; TRBD1 is a possible D gene (5 bases). This CDR3 has 13 residues. Trimming took 1 base from V and 7 from J, leaving 8 bases between them. The germline gives CDR1 MNHNS, CDR2 SASEGT. CDR3 residues: CASSEGNRNTIYF. In DNA form, the CDR3 reads TGTGCCAGCAGTGAAGGCAACAGGAACACCATATATTTT.